This T cell receptor (beta chain) was recovered during a study of PD-1 blockade in classical Hodgkin lymphoma. Study-wide findings and caveats: CD4+ TCR diversity climbed significantly by C4D1, unlike CD8+ TCR diversity. Patients who responded completely had about the same baseline diversity as newly diagnosed patients.

Germline V gene lookup returns CDR1 LNHDA and CDR2 SQIVND (reference sequence). The CDR3 has 18 amino acids. V dropped 6 bases and J dropped 1; count of bases not matched to a gene: 12. The table came from immunoSEQ multiplex PCR; TCRdb's copy has only in-frame clones and leaves some out. The sample lists about 4,800 clones, roughly three quarters seen once, with about 3.4% in the top ten. Time point described: cycle 4 day 1 (C4D1), after 6 weeks of nivolumab. All patients relapsed after autologous stem cell transplantation, and brentuximab vedotin exposure varied. Researchers report purifying CD4+ T cells from thawed PBMCs by magnetic negative selection. The patients, who had relapsed/refractory classical Hodgkin lymphoma, achieved best responses of complete response, partial response or progressive disease. Points on this clone: Its cognate antigen is unknown.

This chain connects TRBV19 to TRBJ1-1, with 12 bases identical to TRBD1. This receptor was identified in a human donor with classical Hodgkin lymphoma. The input for sequencing was CD4+ T cells from blood, taken before the fourth cycle of nivolumab. In DNA, the CDR3 is TGTGCCAGTAGAGGGGACCGGGACAGGGGGCGAGGGAACACTGAAGCTTTCTTT. It codes for CASRGDRDRGRGNTEAFF.